The sample holds a few counts of the clone carrying this TCR beta chain. Data came from immunoSEQ multiplex PCR; TCRdb stores just in-frame clones and leaves some out. The table shows some 200,000 clones, with around 86% occurring only once. These data are taken from a study of blood T cell repertoires in COVID-19. With 2 bases removed from V and 5 bases from J, the gap between germline ends came to 15 bases. Looked up from germline, CDR1 is KGHSH and CDR2 is LQKENI. The CDR3 consists of 16 residues. This clonotype originated in a man older than 75 with acute or convalescent COVID-19. The chain couples TRBV18 to TRBJ2-2; a possible D gene is TRBD1 (6 bases). Sample: peripheral blood. CDR3 region: CASSPGQQSLTGELFF. The CDR3 nucleotides are TGTGCCAGCTCACCAGGACAGCAATCCCTTACCGGGGAGCTGTTTTTT.